The TCR beta chain described here comes from a study of cytomegalovirus exposure and HLA in healthy donors. About this clone itself: Antigen specificity is unknown.

From germline, CDR1 is SGHRS and CDR2 YFSETQ. This CDR3 comprises 15 residues. V dropped 4 bases and J dropped 0; count of bases not matched to a gene: 4. The PCR was carried out with 60 Vbeta primers and 13 Jbeta primers. The table came from immunoSEQ multiplex PCR; TCRdb's copy has only in-frame clones and leaves some out. The sample holds over 150,000 clones, under 85% seen once. Study-wide results and caveats: Whilst most TCR sequences proved rare, a subset of public TCRs occurred across many donors.

The TCR sequence derives from a woman between 18 and 30 years old in good health and CMV-seropositive. The V call is TRBV5-1, the J call TRBJ2-1, with 7 bases matching TRBD1. What was sequenced was PBMCs. For the CDR3, the DNA is TGCGCCAGCAGCAGAACAGGGGTCTCCTACAATGAGCAGTTCTTC. It is translated as CASSRTGVSYNEQFF.